Each of the 8 T cell receptor beta chains below was sequenced from the same sample in a study of shared clonotypes between healthy human individuals. Data came from immunoSEQ multiplex PCR; TCRdb stores just in-frame clones and leaves some out. In the table there are about 450,000 clones, about 80% of which are singletons. The sample was PBMCs. The receptors originated from a woman aged 40 to 50 in good health. Some clones in this sample may be carry-over from other donors' samples.

The rearrangement uses TRBV27 and TRBJ1-1; D gene ambiguous. Trimming removed 8 bases at V and 1 base at J, with 14 bases between. Germline V gives CDR1 MNHEY, CDR2 SMNVEV (reference sequence). The CDR3 has 14 amino acids. The CDR3 region is CASCSLLRNTEAFF. DNA of the CDR3: TGTGCCAGCTGTTCCCTTCTAAGGAACACTGAAGCTTTCTTT.

This chain uses TRBV5-1 with TRBJ2-5; TRBD2 agrees at 8 bases. The CDR3 loop spans 15 amino acids. The junction had 8 bases not matched to a gene; V was cut back by 4 bases and J by 3 bases. Per germline, CDR1 SGHRS and CDR2 YFSETQ. CDR3 DNA sequence: TGCGCCAGCAGCCTATCAAGCGGGGGAAAAGAGACCCAGTACTTC. This encodes CASSLSSGGKETQYF.

This clone appeared once. The rearrangement links TRBV19 to TRBJ2-6, with TRBD1 matching over 8 bases. Looked up from germline, CDR1 is LNHDA and CDR2 is SQIVND (reference sequence). The V segment lost 4 bases and the J segment 3 bases; nucleotides outside the gene matches: 5. This CDR3 is built from 16 residues. As DNA, the CDR3 is TGTGCCAGTAGTAGAACAGGGGGGAGTGGGGCCAACGTCCTGACTTTC. It translates to CASSRTGGSGANVLTF.

The chain couples TRBV29-1 to TRBJ2-2; no reliable D call. V dropped 4 bases and J dropped 4 bases, with 7 bases sitting between them. The CDR3 has 12 amino acids. Germline V gene lookup returns CDR1 SQVTM and CDR2 ANQGSEA. The DNA of the CDR3 is TGCAGCGTTGTTGTCAGCACCGGGGAGCTGTTTTTT. This encodes CSVVVSTGELFF.

The chain combines TRBV7-2 with TRBJ2-7, with 10 nucleotides matching TRBD2. Trimming took 5 bases from V and 3 from J; bases not matched to a gene: 7. Looked up from germline, CDR1 is SGHTA and CDR2 is FQGNSA. The CDR3 totals 15 residues. The CDR3 DNA sequence: TGTGCCAGCAGCAAAAGGACTAGCGGAAACTACGAGCAGTACTTC. Amino acids: CASSKRTSGNYEQYF.

V usage is TRBV7-3 and J usage is TRBJ2-5, with TRBD2 identical over 9 bases. The V gene end was trimmed by 0 bases and the J gene end by 10 bases; junction bases not matched to a gene: 3. CDR1 SGHTA and CDR2 FQGTGA come from the germline V gene. The length of the CDR3 is 13 residues. CDR3: CASSLTTSGRQYF. CDR3 nucleotides: TGTGCCAGCAGCTTAACGACTAGCGGACGCCAGTACTTC.

V gene TRBV30 combines with J gene TRBJ2-3, with 9 bases identical to TRBD1. From germline, CDR1 is GTSNPN and CDR2 SVGIG (reference sequence). The CDR3 contains 15 residues. V lost 3 bases, J lost 0 bases, and 4 bases stayed unmatched. CDR3 coding DNA: TGTGCCTGGAGCGCCGGGACAGGGAGCACAGATACGCAGTATTTT. Amino acid sequence: CAWSAGTGSTDTQYF.

This clone was observed a handful of times. Other DNA sequences in the same sample also yield this CDR3. The V call is TRBV7-2, the J call TRBJ2-3, with 8 bases identical to TRBD2. CDR1 and CDR2 (germline): SGHTA, FQGNSA. J gave up 0 bases and V 3 bases, and 2 bases lay outside the gene matches. The CDR3 runs 15 residues. The CDR3 is CASSLASGSTDTQYF. The DNA for the CDR3 is TGTGCCAGCAGCTTGGCTAGCGGGAGCACAGATACGCAGTATTTT.